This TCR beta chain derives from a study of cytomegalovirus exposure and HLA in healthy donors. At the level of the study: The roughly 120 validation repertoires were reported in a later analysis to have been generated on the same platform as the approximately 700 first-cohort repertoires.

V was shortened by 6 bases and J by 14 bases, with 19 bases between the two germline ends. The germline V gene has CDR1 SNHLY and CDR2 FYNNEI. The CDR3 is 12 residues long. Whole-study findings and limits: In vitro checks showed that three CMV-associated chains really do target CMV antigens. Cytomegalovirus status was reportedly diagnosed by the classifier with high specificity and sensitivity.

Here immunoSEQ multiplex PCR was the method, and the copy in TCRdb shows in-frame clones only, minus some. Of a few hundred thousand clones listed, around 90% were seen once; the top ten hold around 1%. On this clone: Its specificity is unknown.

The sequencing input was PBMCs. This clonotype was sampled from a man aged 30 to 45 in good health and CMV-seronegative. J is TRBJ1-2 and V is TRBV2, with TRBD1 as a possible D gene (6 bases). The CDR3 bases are TGTGCCAGCAGGGACCGGACAGTAGCGAAGACCTTC. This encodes CASRDRTVAKTF.